Only a few counts were recorded for the clone carrying this TCR beta chain. This specimen belongs to a study of cytomegalovirus exposure and HLA in healthy donors. Study details: Across some 400 genotyped donors, about 81% landed in the Caucasian-associated ancestry cluster.

The primer mix had 60 Vbeta and 13 Jbeta primers. The repertoire was sequenced with immunoSEQ multiplex PCR; TCRdb's copy has only in-frame clones and lacks some. The sample lists 150,000 to 200,000 clones, over 65% seen once, with 0.098% in the top ten. The donors (healthy individuals) were bone marrow donors. V was cut by 8 bases and J by 7 bases, with 16 bases left in between. This CDR3 is built from 12 residues. This TCR derives from a boy between 2 and 15 years old in good health and CMV-seronegative. Source material: PBMCs. The chain carries TRBV5-7 and TRBJ2-7, with D tentatively TRBD1 (6 bases). TRBV5-7 is known as an ORF, though its function is uncertain. CDR3 region: CARTGRSWEQYF. DNA of the CDR3: TGTGCCAGGACAGGACGGTCATGGGAGCAGTACTTC.